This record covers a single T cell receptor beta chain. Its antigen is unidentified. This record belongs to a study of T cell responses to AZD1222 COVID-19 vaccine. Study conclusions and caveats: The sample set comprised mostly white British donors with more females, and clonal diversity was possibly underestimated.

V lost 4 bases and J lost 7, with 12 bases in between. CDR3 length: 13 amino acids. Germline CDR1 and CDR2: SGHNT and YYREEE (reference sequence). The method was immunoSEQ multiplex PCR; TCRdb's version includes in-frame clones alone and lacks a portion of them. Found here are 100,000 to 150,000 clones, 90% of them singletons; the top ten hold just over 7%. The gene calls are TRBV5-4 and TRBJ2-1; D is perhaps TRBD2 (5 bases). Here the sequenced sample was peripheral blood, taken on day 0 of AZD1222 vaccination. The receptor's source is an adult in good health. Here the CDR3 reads CASSGTSRNEQFF. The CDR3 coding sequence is TGTGCCAGCAGCGGTACTAGTAGGAATGAGCAGTTCTTC.